This TCR beta chain came from a study of blood T cell repertoires in COVID-19. The overall study: Sites in the United States, Italy and Spain provided acute and convalescent COVID-19 samples. Sample material is recorded as cDNA or gDNA derived from T cells, B-cell-depleted T cells, or PBMCs.

The V and J ends lost 7 bases and 6 bases respectively, with 13 bases between them. Germline V gene sequence: CDR1 SNHLY, CDR2 FYNNEI. This CDR3 is 14 amino acids long. Original data processing: For nucleated cells, counts were estimated from reference gene primer amplification. Clones were sequenced by immunoSEQ multiplex PCR, and TCRdb holds only the in-frame ones, with some missing. From that table come the V and J calls and clone size; the DNA was used to work out D and trimming. The sample includes about 44,000 clones, approximately 89% of them seen just once. The chain employs TRBV2 and TRBJ1-6; TRBD1 might be the D (5 bases). Specimen: peripheral blood. The sequence was obtained from a woman aged 40-49 years with acute or convalescent COVID-19. CDR3 sequence: CASIKGRGNSPLHF. The CDR3 DNA follows: TGTGCCAGCATCAAAGGAAGGGGTAATTCACCCCTCCACTTT.